This T cell receptor beta chain comes out of a study of beta chain features in type 1 diabetes. This clone was picked up a small number of times. Its target is not known. The CDR3 loop spans 13 amino acids. Germline lookup yields CDR1 MNHEY and CDR2 SVGAGI. The J segment lost 4 bases and the V segment lost 6 bases, leaving 2 bases of the junction unmatched. Study results and caveats: Across patients, naive, central memory and Treg TCRB repertoires exhibited apparently greater similarity than was observed across healthy donors. Shortening of TCRB CDR3s, moderate but significant, appeared in all four CD4+ subsets of Type 1 diabetes patients. Reduced insertions and increased deletions marked VDJ junctions in type 1 diabetes patients.

The authors reverse transcribed all of the isolated RNA, so sequencing captured expressed TCRB transcripts. This table comes from immunoSEQ multiplex PCR, and its TCRdb copy is limited to in-frame clones, with some not included. The repertoire includes about 340,000 clones, under 8.5% of them detected once, and 0.44% sits in the top ten. Sequencing was performed on central memory CD4+ T cells from blood. The chain couples TRBV6-5 to TRBJ2-5, with 10 bases that match TRBD1. The sequence derives from a woman under 30 in good health. CDR3 sequence: CASSRTGGETQYF. The CDR3 DNA reads as TGTGCCAGCAGCAGGACAGGGGGAGAGACCCAGTACTTC.